The present T cell receptor beta chain was sequenced within a study of molecular identifiers for immune sequencing clone quantification. Germline-derived CDR1 and CDR2 are SGHRS and YFSETQ. The CDR3 sequence is 17 residues long. Trimming cost V 4 bases and J 5 bases; bases outside gene matches: 16. One entry per CDR3 protein results from TCRdb running MiXCR on the PCR reads. The profile shows a few hundred thousand distinct CDR3 sequences, roughly 24% of them singletons. The J gene is TRBJ2-7, the V gene TRBV5-1; 9 nucleotides align to TRBD1. The receptor was derived from a human donor in good health. Some libraries in this study had Jurkat cell RNA spiked in. Specimen: naive CD8+ T cells from blood, with Jurkat cell RNA spiked in. The subset: FACS-sorted CD8+CD4-CCR7+CD45RA+ naive T cells. The CDR3 reads CASSPRISQGASDEQYF. In DNA, the CDR3 is TGCGCCAGCAGCCCTCGAATTTCACAGGGGGCATCGGACGAGCAGTACTTC.